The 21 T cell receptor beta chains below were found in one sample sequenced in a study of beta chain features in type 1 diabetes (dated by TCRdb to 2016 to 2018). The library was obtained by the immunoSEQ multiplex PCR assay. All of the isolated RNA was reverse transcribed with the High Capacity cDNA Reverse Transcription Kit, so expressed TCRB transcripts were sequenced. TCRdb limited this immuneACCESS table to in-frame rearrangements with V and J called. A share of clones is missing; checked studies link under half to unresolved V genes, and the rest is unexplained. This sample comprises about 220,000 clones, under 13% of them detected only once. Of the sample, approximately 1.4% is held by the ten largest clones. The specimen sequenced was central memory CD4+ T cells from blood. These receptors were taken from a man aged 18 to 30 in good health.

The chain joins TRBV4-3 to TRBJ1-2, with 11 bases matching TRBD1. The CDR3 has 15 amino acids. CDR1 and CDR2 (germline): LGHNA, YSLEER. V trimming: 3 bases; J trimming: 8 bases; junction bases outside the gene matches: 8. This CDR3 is CASSHYGQGARGYTF. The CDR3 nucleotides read TGCGCCAGCAGCCACTACGGACAGGGGGCAAGAGGCTACACCTTC.

In DNA, the CDR3 is TGTGCCAGCAGCGGACAGATAACAGATACGCAGTATTTT. It yields the protein CASSGQITDTQYF. V gene TRBV5-4 combines with J gene TRBJ2-3, with D maybe TRBD1 (6 bases). Germline-derived CDR1 and CDR2 are SGHNT and YYREEE (reference sequence). V was shortened by 4 bases and J by 3 bases, with 9 bases between the two germline ends. The CDR3 covers 13 residues.

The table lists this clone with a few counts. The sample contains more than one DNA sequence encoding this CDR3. CDR3 region: CSVPRTSGSYEQYF. CDR3 DNA: TGCAGCGTCCCCCGGACTAGCGGGAGTTACGAGCAGTACTTC. The rearrangement joins TRBV29-1 to TRBJ2-5, with 13 bases identical to TRBD2. With the DNA end fitting TRBJ2-7 better, the J assignment may be wrong. The CDR3 loop spans 14 amino acids. Germline loops: CDR1 SQVTM, CDR2 ANQGSEA.

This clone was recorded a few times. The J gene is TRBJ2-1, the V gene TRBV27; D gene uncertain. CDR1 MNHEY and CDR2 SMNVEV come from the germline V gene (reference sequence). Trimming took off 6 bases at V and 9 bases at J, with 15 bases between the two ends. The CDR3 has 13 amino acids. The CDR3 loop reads CASSRPTRIEQFF. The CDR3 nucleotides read TGTGCCAGCAGCAGACCGACGAGAATTGAGCAGTTCTTC.

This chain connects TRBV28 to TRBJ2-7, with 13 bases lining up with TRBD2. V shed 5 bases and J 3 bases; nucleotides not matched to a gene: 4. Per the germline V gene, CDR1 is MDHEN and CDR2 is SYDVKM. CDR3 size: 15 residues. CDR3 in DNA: TGTGCCAGCAGTCGGACTAGCGGGAGTCACTACGAGCAGTACTTC. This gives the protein CASSRTSGSHYEQYF.

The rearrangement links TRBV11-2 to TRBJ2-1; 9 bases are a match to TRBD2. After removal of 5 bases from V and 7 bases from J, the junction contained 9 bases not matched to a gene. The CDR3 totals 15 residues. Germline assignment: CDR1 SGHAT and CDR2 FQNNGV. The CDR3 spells CASSPQRLAGNEQFF. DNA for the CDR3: TGTGCCAGCAGCCCCCAGAGGCTAGCGGGGAATGAGCAGTTCTTC.

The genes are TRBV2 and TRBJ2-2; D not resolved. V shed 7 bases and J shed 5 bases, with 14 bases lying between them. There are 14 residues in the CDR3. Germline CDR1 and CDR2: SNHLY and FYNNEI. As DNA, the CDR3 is TGTGCCAGCACCGAATCAGAGTCAACCGGGGAGCTGTTTTTT. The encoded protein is CASTESESTGELFF.

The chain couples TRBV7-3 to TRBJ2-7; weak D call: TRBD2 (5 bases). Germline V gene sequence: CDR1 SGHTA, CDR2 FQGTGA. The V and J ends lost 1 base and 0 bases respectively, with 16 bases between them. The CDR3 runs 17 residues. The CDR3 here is CASSLSWSSVSSYEQYF. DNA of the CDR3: TGTGCCAGCAGCTTAAGTTGGAGTAGCGTAAGCTCCTACGAGCAGTACTTC. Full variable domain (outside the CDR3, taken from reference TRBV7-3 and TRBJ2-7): GAGVSQTPSNKVTEKGKYVELRCDPISGHTALYWYRQSLGQGPEFLIYFQGTGAADDSGLPNDRFFAVRPEGSVSTLKIQRTERGDSAVYLCASSLSWSSVSSYEQYFGPGTRLTVT.

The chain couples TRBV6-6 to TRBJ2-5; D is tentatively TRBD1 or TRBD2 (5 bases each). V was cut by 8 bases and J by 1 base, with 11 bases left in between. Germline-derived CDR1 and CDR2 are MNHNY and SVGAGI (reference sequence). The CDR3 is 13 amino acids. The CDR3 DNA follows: TGTGCCAGCTCCGGGGCAACCCAAGAGACCCAGTACTTC. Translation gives CASSGATQETQYF.

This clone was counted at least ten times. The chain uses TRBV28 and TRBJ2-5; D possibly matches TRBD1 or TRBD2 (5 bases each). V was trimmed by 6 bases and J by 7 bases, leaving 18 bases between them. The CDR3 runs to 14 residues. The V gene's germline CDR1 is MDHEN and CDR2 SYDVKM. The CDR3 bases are TGTGCCAGCAGGCGCCTCCGGGACGTGGGGACCCAGTACTTC. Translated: CASRRLRDVGTQYF.

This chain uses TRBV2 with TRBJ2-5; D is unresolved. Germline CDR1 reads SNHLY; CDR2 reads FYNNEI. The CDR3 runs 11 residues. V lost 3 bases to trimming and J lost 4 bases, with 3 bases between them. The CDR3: CASSEVETQYF. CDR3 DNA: TGTGCCAGCAGTGAGGTAGAGACCCAGTACTTC.

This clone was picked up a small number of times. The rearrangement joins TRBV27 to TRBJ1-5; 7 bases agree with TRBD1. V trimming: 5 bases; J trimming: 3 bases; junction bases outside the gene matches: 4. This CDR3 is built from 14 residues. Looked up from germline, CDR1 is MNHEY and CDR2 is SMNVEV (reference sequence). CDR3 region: CASSRQGYNQPQHF. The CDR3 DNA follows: TGTGCCAGCAGTCGACAGGGCTACAATCAGCCCCAGCATTTT.

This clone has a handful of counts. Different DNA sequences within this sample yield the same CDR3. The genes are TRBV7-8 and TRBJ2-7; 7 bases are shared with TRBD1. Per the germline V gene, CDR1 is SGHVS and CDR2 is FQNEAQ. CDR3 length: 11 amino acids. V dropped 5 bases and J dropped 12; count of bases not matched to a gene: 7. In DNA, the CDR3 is TGTGCCAGCAGCCTGGGACAGACGCCGTACTTC. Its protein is CASSLGQTPYF.

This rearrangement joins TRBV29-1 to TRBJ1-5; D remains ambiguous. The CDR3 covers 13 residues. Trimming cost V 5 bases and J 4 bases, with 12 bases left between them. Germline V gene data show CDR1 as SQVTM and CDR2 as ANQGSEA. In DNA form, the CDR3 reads TGCAGCGTTTCAGACAAGAAGAATCAGCCCCAGCATTTT. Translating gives CSVSDKKNQPQHF.

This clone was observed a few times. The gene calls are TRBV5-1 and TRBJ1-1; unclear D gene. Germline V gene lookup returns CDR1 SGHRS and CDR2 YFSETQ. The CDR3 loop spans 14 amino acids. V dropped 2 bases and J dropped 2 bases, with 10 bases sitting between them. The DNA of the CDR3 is TGCGCCAGCAGCTTTTGGCAGCTAAACACTGAAGCTTTCTTT. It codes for CASSFWQLNTEAFF. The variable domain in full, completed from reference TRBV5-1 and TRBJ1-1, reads KAGVTQTPRYLIKTRGQQVTLSCSPISGHRSVSWYQQTPGQGLQFLFEYFSETQRNKGNFPGRFSGRQFSNSRSEMNVSTLELGDSALYLCASSFWQLNTEAFFGQGTRLTVV.

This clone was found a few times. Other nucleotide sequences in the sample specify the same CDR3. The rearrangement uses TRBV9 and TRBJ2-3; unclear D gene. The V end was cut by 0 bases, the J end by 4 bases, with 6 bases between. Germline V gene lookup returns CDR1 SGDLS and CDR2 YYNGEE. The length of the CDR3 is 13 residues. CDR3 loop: CASSVEGADTQYF. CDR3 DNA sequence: TGTGCCAGCAGCGTAGAAGGAGCAGATACGCAGTATTTT.

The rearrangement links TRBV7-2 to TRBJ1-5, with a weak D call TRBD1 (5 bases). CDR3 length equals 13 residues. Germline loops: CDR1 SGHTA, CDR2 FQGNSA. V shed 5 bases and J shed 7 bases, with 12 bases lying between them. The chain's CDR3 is CASSTRDWQPQHF. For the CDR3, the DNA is TGTGCCAGCAGCACCCGGGACTGGCAGCCCCAGCATTTT.

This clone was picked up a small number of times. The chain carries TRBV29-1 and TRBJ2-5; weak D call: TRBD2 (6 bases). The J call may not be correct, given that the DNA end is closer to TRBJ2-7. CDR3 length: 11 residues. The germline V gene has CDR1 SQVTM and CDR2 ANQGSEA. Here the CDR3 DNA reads TGCAGCGTTGGGGACTTATACGAGCAGTACTTC. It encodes CSVGDLYEQYF.

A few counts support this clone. DNA of the CDR3: TGTGCCAGCAGTGCGGAACAGAGCAATCAGCCCCAGCATTTT. Amino acid sequence: CASSAEQSNQPQHF. J is TRBJ1-5 and V is TRBV2; D is unresolved. V lost 4 bases, J lost 1 base, and 8 bases lay in between. Germline CDR1 SNHLY, CDR2 FYNNEI. The CDR3 is made up of 14 amino acids.

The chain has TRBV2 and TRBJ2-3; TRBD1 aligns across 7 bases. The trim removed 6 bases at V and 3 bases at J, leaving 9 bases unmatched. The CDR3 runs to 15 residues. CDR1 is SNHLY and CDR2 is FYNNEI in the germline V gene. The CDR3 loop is CASSRDSGGTDTQYF. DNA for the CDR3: TGTGCCAGCAGCCGGGACAGTGGCGGTACAGATACGCAGTATTTT.

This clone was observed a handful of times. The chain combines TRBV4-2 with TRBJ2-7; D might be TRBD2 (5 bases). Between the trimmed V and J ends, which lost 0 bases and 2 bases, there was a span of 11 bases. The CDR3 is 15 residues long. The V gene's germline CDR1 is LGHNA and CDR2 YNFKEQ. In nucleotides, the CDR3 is TGTGCCAGCAGCCAAGAGGGCTTGGAGGCCTACGAGCAGTACTTC. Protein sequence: CASSQEGLEAYEQYF.